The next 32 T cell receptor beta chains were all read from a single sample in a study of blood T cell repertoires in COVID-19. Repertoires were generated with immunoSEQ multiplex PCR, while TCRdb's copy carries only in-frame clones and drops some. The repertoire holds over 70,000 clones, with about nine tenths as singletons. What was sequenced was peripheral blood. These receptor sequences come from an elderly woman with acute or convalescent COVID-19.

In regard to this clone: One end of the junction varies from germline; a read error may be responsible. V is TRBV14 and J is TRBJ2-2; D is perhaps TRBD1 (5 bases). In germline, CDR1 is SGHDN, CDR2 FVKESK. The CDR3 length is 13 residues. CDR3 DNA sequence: TGTGCCGGCAGAAGGGGGAACACCGGGGAGCTGTTTTTT. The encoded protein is CAGRRGNTGELFF.

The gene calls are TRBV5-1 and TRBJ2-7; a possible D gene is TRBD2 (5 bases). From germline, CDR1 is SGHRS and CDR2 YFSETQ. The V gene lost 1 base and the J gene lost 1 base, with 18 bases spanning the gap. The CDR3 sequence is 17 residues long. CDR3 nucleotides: TGCGCCAGCAGCTTGACGGGAATGATACAGACATCCTACGAGCAGTACTTC. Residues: CASSLTGMIQTSYEQYF.

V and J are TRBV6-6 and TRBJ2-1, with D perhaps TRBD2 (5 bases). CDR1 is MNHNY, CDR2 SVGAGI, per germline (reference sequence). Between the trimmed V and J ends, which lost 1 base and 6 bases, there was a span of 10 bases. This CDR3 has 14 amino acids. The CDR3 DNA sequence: TGTGCCAGCAGTTACTTCCCAGCGGCCAATGAGCAGTTCTTC. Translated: CASSYFPAANEQFF.

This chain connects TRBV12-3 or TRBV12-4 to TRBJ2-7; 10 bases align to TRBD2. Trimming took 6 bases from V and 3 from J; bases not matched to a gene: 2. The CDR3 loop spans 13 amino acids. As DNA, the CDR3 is TGTGCCAGCAGGACTAGCGGGCGCTACGAGCAGTACTTC. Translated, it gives CASRTSGRYEQYF.

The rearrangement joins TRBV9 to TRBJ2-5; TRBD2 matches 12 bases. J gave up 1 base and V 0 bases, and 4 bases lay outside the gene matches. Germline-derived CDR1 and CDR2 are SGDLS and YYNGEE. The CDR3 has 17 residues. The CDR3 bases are TGTGCCAGCAGCGTAGGGACTAGCGGGACTATCCAAGAGACCCAGTACTTC. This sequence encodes CASSVGTSGTIQETQYF.

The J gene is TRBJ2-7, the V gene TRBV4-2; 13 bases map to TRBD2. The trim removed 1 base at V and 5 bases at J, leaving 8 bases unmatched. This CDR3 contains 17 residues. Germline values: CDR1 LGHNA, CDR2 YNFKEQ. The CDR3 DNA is TGTGCCAGCAGCCAAGGATCACTAGCGGGGGGGCTCAACGAGCAGTACTTC. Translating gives CASSQGSLAGGLNEQYF.

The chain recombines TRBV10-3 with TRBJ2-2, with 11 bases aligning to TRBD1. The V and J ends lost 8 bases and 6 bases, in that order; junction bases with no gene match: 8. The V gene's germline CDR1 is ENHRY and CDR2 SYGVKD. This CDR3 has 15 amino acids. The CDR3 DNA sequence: TGTGCCATCGGCCCGGACAGGGGGCGCGCCGGGGAGCTGTTTTTT. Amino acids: CAIGPDRGRAGELFF.

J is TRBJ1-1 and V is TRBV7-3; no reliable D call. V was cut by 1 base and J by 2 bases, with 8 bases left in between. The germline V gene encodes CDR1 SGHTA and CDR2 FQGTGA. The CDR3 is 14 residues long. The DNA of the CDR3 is TGTGCCAGCAGCTTAAGCTCGGGTAACACTGAAGCTTTCTTT. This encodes CASSLSSGNTEAFF.

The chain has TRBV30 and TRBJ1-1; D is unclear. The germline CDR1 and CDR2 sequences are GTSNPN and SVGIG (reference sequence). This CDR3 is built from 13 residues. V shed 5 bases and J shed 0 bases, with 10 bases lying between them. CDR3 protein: CAWGLAMNTEAFF. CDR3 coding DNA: TGTGCCTGGGGTCTTGCTATGAACACTGAAGCTTTCTTT.

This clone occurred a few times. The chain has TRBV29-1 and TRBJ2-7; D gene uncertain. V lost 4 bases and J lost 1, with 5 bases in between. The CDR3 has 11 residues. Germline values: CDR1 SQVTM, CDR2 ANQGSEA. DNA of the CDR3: TGCAGCGTTGCGGAGTCCTACGAGCAGTACTTC. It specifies CSVAESYEQYF.

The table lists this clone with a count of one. Written as DNA, the CDR3 is TGTGCCAGCAGCGGGCTGGACAGGGGGCAGCTCACCACAGATACGCAGTATTTT. Translated: CASSGLDRGQLTTDTQYF. The chain carries TRBV13 and TRBJ2-3, with 11 bases that match TRBD1. The junction had 12 bases not matched to a gene; V was cut back by 5 bases and J by 2 bases. Germline-derived CDR1 and CDR2 are PRHDT and FYEKMQ (reference sequence). The CDR3 sequence is 18 residues long.

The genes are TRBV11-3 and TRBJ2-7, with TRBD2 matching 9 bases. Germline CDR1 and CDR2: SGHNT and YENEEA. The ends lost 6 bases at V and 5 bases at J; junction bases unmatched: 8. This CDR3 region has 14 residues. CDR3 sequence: CASSGAGGLNEQYF. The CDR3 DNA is TGTGCCAGCAGTGGAGCGGGAGGTTTGAACGAGCAGTACTTC.

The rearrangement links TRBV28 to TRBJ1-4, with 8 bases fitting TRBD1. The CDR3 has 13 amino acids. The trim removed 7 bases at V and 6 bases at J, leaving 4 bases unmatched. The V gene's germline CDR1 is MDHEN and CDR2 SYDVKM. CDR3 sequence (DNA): TGTGCCAGCAAACAGGGGGGGGATGAAAAACTGTTTTTT. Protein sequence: CASKQGGDEKLFF.

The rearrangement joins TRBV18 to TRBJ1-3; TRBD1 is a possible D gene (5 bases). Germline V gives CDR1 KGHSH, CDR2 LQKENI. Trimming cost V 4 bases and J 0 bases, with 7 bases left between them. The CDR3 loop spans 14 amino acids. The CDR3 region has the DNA TGTGCCAGCTCACAGGGGAACTCTGGAAACACCATATATTTT. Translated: CASSQGNSGNTIYF.

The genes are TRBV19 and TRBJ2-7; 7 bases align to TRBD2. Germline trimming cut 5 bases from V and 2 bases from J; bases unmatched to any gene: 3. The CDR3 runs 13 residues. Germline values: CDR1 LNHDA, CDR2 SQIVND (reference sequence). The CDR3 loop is CASSLRGAYEQYF. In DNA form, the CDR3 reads TGTGCCAGTAGTCTCCGGGGGGCCTACGAGCAGTACTTC. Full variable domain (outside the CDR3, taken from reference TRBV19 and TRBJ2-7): DGGITQSPKYLFRKEGQNVTLSCEQNLNHDAMYWYRQDPGQGLRLIYYSQIVNDFQKGDIAEGYSVSREKKESFPLTVTSAQKNPTAFYLCASSLRGAYEQYFGPGTRLTVT.

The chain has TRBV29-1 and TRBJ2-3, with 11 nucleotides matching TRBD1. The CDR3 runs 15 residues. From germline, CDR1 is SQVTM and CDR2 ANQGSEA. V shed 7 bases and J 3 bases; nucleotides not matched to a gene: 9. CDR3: CSAGTGQGATDTQYF. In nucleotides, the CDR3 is TGCAGCGCCGGAACCGGACAGGGGGCGACAGATACGCAGTATTTT.

CDR3: CASSLWDSSSYQPQHF. The CDR3, as DNA: TGTGCCAGTAGTCTCTGGGACAGTTCGAGTTATCAGCCCCAGCATTTT. This chain joins TRBV19 and TRBJ1-5, with 7 bases fitting TRBD1. The V gene's germline CDR1 is LNHDA and CDR2 SQIVND (reference sequence). This CDR3 has 16 amino acids. Trimming took 5 bases from V and 5 from J; bases not matched to a gene: 12.

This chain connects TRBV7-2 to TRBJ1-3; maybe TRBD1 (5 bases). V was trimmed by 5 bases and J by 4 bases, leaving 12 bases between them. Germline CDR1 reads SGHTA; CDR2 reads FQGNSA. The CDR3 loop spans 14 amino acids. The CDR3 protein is CASSNWGDGNTIYF. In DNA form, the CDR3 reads TGTGCCAGCAGCAATTGGGGGGACGGAAACACCATATATTTT. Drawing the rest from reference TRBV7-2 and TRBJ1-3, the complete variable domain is GAGVSQSPSNKVTEKGKDVELRCDPISGHTALYWYRQSLGQGLEFLIYFQGNSAPDKSGLPSDRFSAERTGGSVSTLTIQRTQQEDSAVYLCASSNWGDGNTIYFGEGSWLTVV.

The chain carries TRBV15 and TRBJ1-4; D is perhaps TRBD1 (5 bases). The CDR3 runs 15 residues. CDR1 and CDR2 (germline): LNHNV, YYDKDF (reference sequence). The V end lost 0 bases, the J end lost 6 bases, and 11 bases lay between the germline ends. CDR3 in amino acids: CATSRDGGVDEKLFF. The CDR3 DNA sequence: TGTGCCACCAGCAGAGACGGGGGAGTGGATGAAAAACTGTTTTTT.

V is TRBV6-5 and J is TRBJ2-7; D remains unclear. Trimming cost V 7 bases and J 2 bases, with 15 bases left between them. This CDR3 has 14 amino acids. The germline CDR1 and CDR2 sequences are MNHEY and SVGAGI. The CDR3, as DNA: TGTGCCAGCACCCCCGGTGCCTTAACCTACGAGCAGTACTTC. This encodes CASTPGALTYEQYF.

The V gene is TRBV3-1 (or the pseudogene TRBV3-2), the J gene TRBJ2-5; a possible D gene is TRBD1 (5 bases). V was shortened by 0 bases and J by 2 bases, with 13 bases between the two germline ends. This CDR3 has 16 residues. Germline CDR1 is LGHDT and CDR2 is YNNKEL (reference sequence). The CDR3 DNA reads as TGTGCCAGCAGCCAAGATGTAAGGGGTCTACAAGAGACCCAGTACTTC. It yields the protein CASSQDVRGLQETQYF.

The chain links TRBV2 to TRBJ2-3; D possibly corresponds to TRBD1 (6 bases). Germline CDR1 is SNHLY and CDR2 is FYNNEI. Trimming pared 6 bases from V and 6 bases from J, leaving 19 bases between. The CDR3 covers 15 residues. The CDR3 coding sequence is TGTGCCAGCAGGGCCGGGACACATCCCACCGATACGCAGTATTTT. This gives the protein CASRAGTHPTDTQYF.

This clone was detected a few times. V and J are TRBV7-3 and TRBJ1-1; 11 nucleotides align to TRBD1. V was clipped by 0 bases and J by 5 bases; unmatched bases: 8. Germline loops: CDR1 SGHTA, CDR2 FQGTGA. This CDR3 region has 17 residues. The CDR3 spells CASSLTRTGTGGTEAFF. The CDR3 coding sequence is TGTGCCAGCAGCTTAACCCGTACCGGGACAGGGGGAACTGAAGCTTTCTTT.

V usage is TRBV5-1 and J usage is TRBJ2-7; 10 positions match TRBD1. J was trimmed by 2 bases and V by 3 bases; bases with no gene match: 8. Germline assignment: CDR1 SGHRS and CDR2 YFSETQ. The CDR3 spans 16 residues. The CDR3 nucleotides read TGCGCCAGCAGCTCCGGGACCGGGACAGGGGCCTACGAGCAGTACTTC. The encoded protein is CASSSGTGTGAYEQYF.

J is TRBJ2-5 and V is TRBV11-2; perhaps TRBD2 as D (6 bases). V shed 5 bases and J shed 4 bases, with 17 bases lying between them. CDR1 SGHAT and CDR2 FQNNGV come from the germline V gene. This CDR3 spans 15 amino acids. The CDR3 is CASSPMGSAGETQYF. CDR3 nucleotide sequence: TGTGCCAGCAGCCCCATGGGGTCAGCGGGAGAGACCCAGTACTTC.

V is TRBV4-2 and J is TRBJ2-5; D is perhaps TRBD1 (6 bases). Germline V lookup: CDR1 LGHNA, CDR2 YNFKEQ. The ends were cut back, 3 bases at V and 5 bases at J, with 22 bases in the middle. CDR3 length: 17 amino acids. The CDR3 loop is CASSHLGPTGPGETQYF. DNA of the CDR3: TGTGCCAGCAGCCATCTCGGCCCGACAGGCCCTGGGGAGACCCAGTACTTC.

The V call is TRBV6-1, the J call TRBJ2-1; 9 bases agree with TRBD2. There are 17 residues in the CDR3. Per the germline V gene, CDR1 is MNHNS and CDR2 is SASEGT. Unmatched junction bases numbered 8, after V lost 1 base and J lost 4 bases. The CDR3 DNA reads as TGTGCCAGCAGTGAAGAGACGCGGGGGGGAATGTACAATGAGCAGTTCTTC. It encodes CASSEETRGGMYNEQFF.

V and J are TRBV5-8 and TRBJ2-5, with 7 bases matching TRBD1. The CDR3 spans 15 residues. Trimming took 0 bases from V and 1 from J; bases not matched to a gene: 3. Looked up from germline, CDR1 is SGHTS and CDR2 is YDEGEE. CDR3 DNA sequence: TGTGCCAGCAGCTTGGATGAGGGGGCCCAAGAGACCCAGTACTTC. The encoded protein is CASSLDEGAQETQYF.

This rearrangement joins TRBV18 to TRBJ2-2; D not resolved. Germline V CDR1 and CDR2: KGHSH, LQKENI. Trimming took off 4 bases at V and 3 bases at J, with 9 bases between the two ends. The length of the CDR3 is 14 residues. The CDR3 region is CASSLFRDTGELFF. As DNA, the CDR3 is TGTGCCAGCTCACTATTCCGGGACACCGGGGAGCTGTTTTTT. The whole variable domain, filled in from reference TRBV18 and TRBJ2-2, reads NAGVMQNPRHLVRRRGQEARLRCSPMKGHSHVYWYRQLPEEGLKFMVYLQKENIIDESGMPKERFSAEFPKEGPSILRIQQVVRGDSAAYFCASSLFRDTGELFFGEGSRLTVL.

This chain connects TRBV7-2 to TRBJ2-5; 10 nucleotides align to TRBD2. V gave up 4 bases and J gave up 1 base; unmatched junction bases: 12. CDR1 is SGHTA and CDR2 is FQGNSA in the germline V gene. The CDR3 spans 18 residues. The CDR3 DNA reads TGTGCCAGCAGCTCCCGGGTAGCGGGGGGACCGACCCAAGAGACCCAGTACTTC. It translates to CASSSRVAGGPTQETQYF.

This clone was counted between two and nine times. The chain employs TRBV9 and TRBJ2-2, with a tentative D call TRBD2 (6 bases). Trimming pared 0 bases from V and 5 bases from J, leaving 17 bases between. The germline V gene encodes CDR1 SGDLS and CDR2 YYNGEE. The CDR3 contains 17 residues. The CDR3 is CASSVVALARSTGELFF. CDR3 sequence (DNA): TGTGCCAGCAGCGTAGTGGCACTAGCTCGTAGTACCGGGGAGCTGTTTTTT.

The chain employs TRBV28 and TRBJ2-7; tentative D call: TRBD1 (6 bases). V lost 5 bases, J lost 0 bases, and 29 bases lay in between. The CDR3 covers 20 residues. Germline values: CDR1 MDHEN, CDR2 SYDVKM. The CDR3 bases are TGTGCCAGCAGTACAGACAGGTATTCGCTAACTCAATCAAGCTCCTACGAGCAGTACTTC. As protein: CASSTDRYSLTQSSSYEQYF. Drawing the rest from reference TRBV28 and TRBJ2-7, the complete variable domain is DVKVTQSSRYLVKRTGEKVFLECVQDMDHENMFWYRQDPGLGLRLIYFSYDVKMKEKGDIPEGYSVSREKKERFSLILESASTNQTSMYLCASSTDRYSLTQSSSYEQYFGPGTRLTVT.